Presented here are 14 T cell receptor beta chains from one specimen sequenced in a study of spatial heterogeneity in lung cancer. TCRdb reanalysed the 5' RACE reads using MiXCR and keeps one entry per CDR3 protein. The sample lists about 50,000 distinct CDR3 sequences, 6% to 8.5% occurring once. Time point specified: blood at routine non-recurrence follow-up after resection. Whole RNA obtained from tumor, nontumor lung or frozen PBMC underwent sequencing without sorting. The specimen comprised PBMCs, sampled at follow-up. All receptors derive from a female donor with early-stage non-small cell lung cancer.

This clonotype was detected ten times or more. This chain uses TRBV2 with TRBJ1-4; 9 nucleotides align to TRBD1. V was pared by 5 bases and J by 5 bases, with 3 bases of the junction left unmatched. Looked up from germline, CDR1 is SNHLY and CDR2 is FYNNEI. The CDR3 contains 14 residues. In DNA form, the CDR3 reads TGTGCCAGCAGTCCGACAGGGGGGAATGAAAAACTGTTTTTT. It translates to CASSPTGGNEKLFF.

The chain recombines TRBV6-5 with TRBJ2-2; 8 bases align to TRBD2. Germline V gives CDR1 MNHEY, CDR2 SVGAGI. J lost 7 bases, V lost 8 bases, and 12 bases had no gene match. This CDR3 is built from 15 residues. The DNA of the CDR3 is TGTGCCAGCTCATTAGCGGGGCTGGCGGGCGGGGAGCTGTTTTTT. This encodes CASSLAGLAGGELFF.

This clonotype was found a few times. The chain carries TRBV29-1 and TRBJ1-1, with 10 nucleotides matching TRBD1. Germline V lookup: CDR1 SQVTM, CDR2 ANQGSEA. V was clipped by 2 bases and J by 3 bases; unmatched bases: 3. The CDR3 totals 14 residues. CDR3 sequence reads: CSVERQGAYTEAFF. The CDR3 DNA reads TGCAGCGTTGAACGACAGGGGGCCTACACTGAAGCTTTCTTT.

The sample holds many counts of this clonotype. The chain is built from TRBV7-9 and TRBJ1-5; perhaps TRBD1 as D (6 bases). V was clipped by 5 bases and J by 5 bases, with 16 bases between them. There are 15 residues in the CDR3. Germline V gene sequence: CDR1 SEHNR, CDR2 FQNEAQ (reference sequence). The CDR3 DNA reads TGTGCCAGCAGCCCCTACGGGGGGGCGGATCAGCCCCAGCATTTT. Translated, it gives CASSPYGGADQPQHF. The variable domain in full, with the rest retrieved from reference TRBV7-9 and TRBJ1-5, is DTGVSQNPRHKITKRGQNVTFRCDPISEHNRLYWYRQTLGQGPEFLTYFQNEAQLEKSRLLSDRFSAERPKGSFSTLEIQRTEQGDSAMYLCASSPYGGADQPQHFGDGTRLSIL.

This clonotype has ten or more counts. The chain couples TRBV6-6 to TRBJ1-6, with D unclear. CDR3 size: 14 residues. Germline values: CDR1 MNHNY, CDR2 SVGAGI (reference sequence). Trimming took 8 bases from V and 8 from J, leaving 16 bases between them. CDR3: CASVIDGSYSPLHF. For the CDR3, the DNA is TGTGCCAGCGTAATAGACGGATCCTATTCACCCCTCCACTTT.

This clonotype occurred many times. The V call is TRBV7-2, the J call TRBJ2-1; possibly TRBD1 for D (6 bases). The CDR3 spans 14 residues. The germline CDR1 and CDR2 sequences are SGHTA and FQGNSA. Trimming shortened V by 3 bases and J by 6 bases, and 12 bases separated the two germline ends. In DNA, the CDR3 is TGTGCCAGCAGCTTCAGGTCAGGGGCCAATGAGCAGTTCTTC. It specifies CASSFRSGANEQFF.

Ten or more counts support this clonotype. This sequence joins TRBV28 and TRBJ1-2; D is uncertain. CDR1 MDHEN and CDR2 SYDVKM come from the germline V gene. The length of the CDR3 is 16 residues. The ends were cut back, 2 bases at V and 4 bases at J, with 17 bases in the middle. The CDR3 reads CASSLDRGFALYGYTF. As DNA, the CDR3 is TGTGCCAGCAGTTTAGACCGGGGATTCGCTCTCTATGGCTACACCTTC.

This clonotype was seen ten or more times. V usage is TRBV10-3 and J usage is TRBJ2-1; 7 positions match TRBD1. Germline values: CDR1 ENHRY, CDR2 SYGVKD. The CDR3 contains 19 residues. V gave up 6 bases and J gave up 2 bases; unmatched junction bases: 19. CDR3 coding DNA: TGTGCCATCAGCCCCTTGACAGGGAATTTTGCCCCTACCTACAATGAGCAGTTCTTC. Residues: CAISPLTGNFAPTYNEQFF.

This clonotype showed up many times. The rearrangement uses TRBV10-3 and TRBJ2-7; D may be TRBD1 or TRBD2 (5 bases each). The CDR3 sequence is 16 residues long. Looked up from germline, CDR1 is ENHRY and CDR2 is SYGVKD. Trimming shortened V by 6 bases and J by 6 bases, and 24 bases separated the two germline ends. The CDR3 DNA sequence: TGTGCCATCAGCGAGCAGATCCCCTCGAGTGGGGGCGAGCAGTACTTC. Residues: CAISEQIPSSGGEQYF.

This sequence joins TRBV19 and TRBJ2-2, with a possible D match to TRBD2 (5 bases). The CDR3 length is 14 residues. Trimming removed 1 base from V and 6 bases from J, with 9 bases in between. Germline lookup yields CDR1 LNHDA and CDR2 SQIVND (reference sequence). The CDR3 loop reads CASSIGLAPGELFF. Here the CDR3 DNA reads TGTGCCAGTAGTATAGGTCTAGCACCCGGGGAGCTGTTTTTT. Supplemented by reference TRBV19 and TRBJ2-2, the full variable domain reads DGGITQSPKYLFRKEGQNVTLSCEQNLNHDAMYWYRQDPGQGLRLIYYSQIVNDFQKGDIAEGYSVSREKKESFPLTVTSAQKNPTAFYLCASSIGLAPGELFFGEGSRLTVL.

This clonotype came up a few times. The rearrangement links TRBV7-9 to TRBJ2-5; D gene ambiguous. Trimming took off 3 bases at V and 7 bases at J, with 24 bases between the two ends. This CDR3 contains 17 residues. From germline, CDR1 is SEHNR and CDR2 FQNEAQ (reference sequence). DNA of the CDR3: TGTGCCAGCAGCTTGAGTGGTACCCCCGCGAAAAGAGGGACCCAGTACTTC. This sequence encodes CASSLSGTPAKRGTQYF.

This clonotype was detected many times. CDR3 in DNA: TGTGCCAGCAGTTCGATATCCCCACAGGCCGGGGAGCTGTTTTTT. Translation gives CASSSISPQAGELFF. The J gene is TRBJ2-2, the V gene TRBV6-2 or TRBV6-3; TRBD1 might be the D (5 bases). Germline V gene lookup returns CDR1 MNHEY and CDR2 SVGEGT. The CDR3 has 15 amino acids. Trimming removed 4 bases from V and 6 bases from J, with 15 bases in between.

This clonotype was observed at least ten times. This chain joins TRBV2 and TRBJ2-1; D is perhaps TRBD1 or TRBD2 (5 bases each). Looked up from germline, CDR1 is SNHLY and CDR2 is FYNNEI. V shed 4 bases and J shed 7 bases, with 14 bases lying between them. There are 14 residues in the CDR3. The CDR3 is CASSALIWGNEQFF. The CDR3 DNA reads as TGTGCCAGCAGTGCCCTAATCTGGGGGAATGAGCAGTTCTTC.

At least ten counts were recorded for this clonotype. V is TRBV4-3 and J is TRBJ1-2; maybe TRBD1 (6 bases). The CDR3 contains 15 residues. Trimming removed 0 bases from V and 6 bases from J, with 14 bases in between. Germline V CDR1 and CDR2: LGHNA, YSLEER. The CDR3 coding sequence is TGCGCCAGCAGCCAAGACATTCGGGGGGCGGATGGCTACACCTTC. Protein product: CASSQDIRGADGYTF.